The 11 T cell receptor beta chains presented below share a single source sample, sequenced in a study of T cells in localized non-small cell lung cancer. The assay was immunoSEQ multiplex PCR, and TCRdb's table has in-frame clones only and misses some. The sample has approximately 43,000 clones, about 88% seen once. The source material was peripheral blood, sampled before any cancer treatment. The origin of the receptors is a female donor over 55 with stage I squamous cell lung carcinoma.

V is TRBV10-1 and J is TRBJ2-2; no clear D gene. Trimming left V 4 bases short and J 6 bases short, with 9 bases between. Germline CDR1 reads WNHNN; CDR2 reads SYGVQD (reference sequence). This CDR3 has 13 residues. In DNA form, the CDR3 reads TGCGCCAGCAGTGCGCCCTACGCCGGGGAGCTGTTTTTT. Translation gives CASSAPYAGELFF.

The V gene is TRBV13, the J gene TRBJ2-3; unclear D gene. There are 16 residues in the CDR3. V was shortened by 5 bases and J by 1 base, with 16 bases between the two germline ends. Germline V lookup: CDR1 PRHDT, CDR2 FYEKMQ (reference sequence). The DNA of the CDR3 is TGTGCCAGCAGCGTCAAACAGCGTGTGGGCACAGATACGCAGTATTTT. Amino acid sequence: CASSVKQRVGTDTQYF.

The chain is built from TRBV15 and TRBJ1-2; 9 nucleotides align to TRBD1. J lost 8 bases, V lost 2 bases, and 9 bases had no gene match. This CDR3 region has 15 residues. The germline V gene has CDR1 LNHNV and CDR2 YYDKDF (reference sequence). In nucleotides, the CDR3 is TGTGCCACCAGCAGAAATCATGGGACAGGGAAGGGCTACACCTTC. This encodes CATSRNHGTGKGYTF.

V is TRBV28 and J is TRBJ1-5; 8 positions match TRBD1. The CDR3 totals 14 residues. With V trimmed by 6 bases and J by 8 bases, 9 bases remained unmatched. Germline V CDR1 and CDR2: MDHEN, SYDVKM. In nucleotides, the CDR3 is TGTGCCAGCAGCCCCGGGACAGGCGAAAAGCCCCAGCATTTT. Its protein is CASSPGTGEKPQHF.

The chain links TRBV7-2 to TRBJ1-5, with no clear D. This CDR3 comprises 15 residues. Germline values: CDR1 SGHTA, CDR2 FQGNSA. V gave up 0 bases and J gave up 0 bases, with 6 bases separating them. As DNA, the CDR3 is TGTGCCAGCAGCTTAGCGCAGAATAGCAATCAGCCCCAGCATTTT. Its translation is CASSLAQNSNQPQHF.

CDR3 region: CASSQTLAGSWGAGELFF. The CDR3 nucleotides are TGCGCCAGCAGCCAAACGCTAGCGGGATCCTGGGGTGCCGGGGAGCTGTTTTTT. This sequence joins TRBV4-3 and TRBJ2-2; TRBD2 matches at 9 bases. Trimming at V came to 2 bases and at J to 6 bases, leaving 13 bases not matched to a gene. This CDR3 region has 18 residues. The germline V gene has CDR1 LGHNA and CDR2 YSLEER.

This CDR3 is CASSADRGLTSYEQYF. The CDR3 coding sequence is TGTGCCAGCTCCGCCGACAGGGGCCTTACCTCCTACGAGCAGTACTTC. The chain recombines TRBV18 with TRBJ2-7; 8 bases fit TRBD1. V lost 6 bases and J lost 0; bases outside the gene matches: 10. The germline CDR1 and CDR2 sequences are KGHSH and LQKENI. This CDR3 region has 16 residues.

J is TRBJ2-7 and V is TRBV19, with 8 positions matching TRBD2. The CDR3 extends over 11 amino acids. CDR1 LNHDA and CDR2 SQIVND come from the germline V gene (reference sequence). CDR3 sequence: CAAGEYYEQYF. The CDR3 nucleotides are TGTGCAGCGGGAGAGTACTACGAGCAGTACTTC.

The chain couples TRBV4-3 to TRBJ2-5; the D gene could be TRBD1 or TRBD2 (6 bases each). The CDR3 extends over 15 amino acids. Deletions cut 4 bases from V and 5 bases from J, with 17 bases between. Germline V CDR1 and CDR2: LGHNA, YSLEER. CDR3 amino acids: CASSRGMGGRETQYF. CDR3 nucleotide sequence: TGCGCCAGCAGCCGTGGGATGGGGGGCCGGGAGACCCAGTACTTC.

CDR3 protein: CASSETGVDYGYTF. For the CDR3, the DNA is TGTGCCAGCAGTGAGACAGGGGTAGACTATGGCTACACCTTC. The chain recombines TRBV6-1 with TRBJ1-2; 8 bases line up with TRBD1. The CDR3 extends over 14 amino acids. The J segment lost 3 bases and the V segment lost 3 bases, leaving 3 bases of the junction unmatched. Germline V gene data show CDR1 as MNHNS and CDR2 as SASEGT.

The J gene is TRBJ1-3, the V gene TRBV28; D gene uncertain. V was pared by 6 bases and J by 2 bases, with 5 bases between. This CDR3 spans 12 amino acids. Germline V gene lookup returns CDR1 MDHEN and CDR2 SYDVKM. The CDR3 nucleotides are TGTGCCAGCAGCCCCCCTGGAAACACCATATATTTT. Residues: CASSPPGNTIYF.